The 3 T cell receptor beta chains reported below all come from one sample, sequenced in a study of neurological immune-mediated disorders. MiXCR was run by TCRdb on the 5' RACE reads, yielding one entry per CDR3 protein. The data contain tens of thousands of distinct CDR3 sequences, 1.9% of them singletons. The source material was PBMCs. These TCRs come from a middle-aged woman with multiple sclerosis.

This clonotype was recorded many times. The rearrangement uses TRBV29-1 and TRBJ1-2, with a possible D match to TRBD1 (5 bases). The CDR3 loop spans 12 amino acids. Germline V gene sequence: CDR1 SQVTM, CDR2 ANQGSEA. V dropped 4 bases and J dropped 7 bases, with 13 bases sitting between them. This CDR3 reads CSVVVGGFGYTF. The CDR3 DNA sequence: TGCAGCGTTGTTGTCGGGGGGTTTGGCTACACCTTC.

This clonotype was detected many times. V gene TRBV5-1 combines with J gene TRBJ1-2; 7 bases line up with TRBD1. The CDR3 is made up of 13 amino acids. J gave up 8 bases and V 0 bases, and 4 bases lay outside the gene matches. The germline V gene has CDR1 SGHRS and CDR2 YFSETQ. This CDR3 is CASSLDRGGGYTF. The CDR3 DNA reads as TGCGCCAGCAGCTTGGACAGGGGAGGAGGCTACACCTTC.

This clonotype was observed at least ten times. DNA of the CDR3: TGTGCCAGCAGCCGGGACAGGGTTTATGGTCAGCCCCAGCATTTT. This codes for CASSRDRVYGQPQHF. The chain uses TRBV7-8 and TRBJ1-5, with 9 positions matching TRBD1. CDR1 is SGHVS and CDR2 is FQNEAQ in the germline V gene. With 5 bases clipped from V and 6 bases from J, the junction kept 8 bases outside the gene matches. The CDR3 covers 15 residues.